This TCR beta chain was identified in a study of T cell responses to AZD1222 COVID-19 vaccine. Study-level findings and limits: Repertoires were obtained solely post-peak T cell response. Two AZD1222 administrations were followed by greater Spike-specific TCR breadth and depth. The donor cohort was predominantly white British with a female majority, and clonal diversity may have been underestimated.

Some clones are missing from TCRdb's copy, which holds only in-frame ones; the method was immunoSEQ multiplex PCR. The repertoire holds roughly 120,000 clones, with approximately 85% as singletons. V was cut by 0 bases and J by 6 bases, with 9 bases left in between. This CDR3 has 14 amino acids. CDR1 and CDR2 (germline): KGHSH, LQKENI. In regard to this clone: Its antigen is unknown.

This receptor was taken from an adult in good health. This chain links TRBV18 with TRBJ2-4, with D possibly matching TRBD1 (5 bases). Sample: peripheral blood, taken on day 0 of MenACWY control vaccination. CDR3 DNA sequence: TGTGCCAGCTCACCACCGGGGCAGTTAAACATTCAGTACTTC. Translating gives CASSPPGQLNIQYF. The variable domain in full, with the rest retrieved from reference TRBV18 and TRBJ2-4, is NAGVMQNPRHLVRRRGQEARLRCSPMKGHSHVYWYRQLPEEGLKFMVYLQKENIIDESGMPKERFSAEFPKEGPSILRIQQVVRGDSAAYFCASSPPGQLNIQYFGAGTRLSVL.